This T cell receptor beta chain was recorded in a study of T-cell reconstitution after alpha-beta-depleted transplantation in children. The study's findings and limits: T-cell counts and diversity were attributed mostly to newly produced T cells one year after transplant. The study reportedly traced alpha-beta T cells about two months after transplant to several hundred expanded graft clones.

Unique molecular identifiers were incorporated into the prepared TCRbeta library. MiXCR was run by TCRdb on the PCR reads, yielding one entry per CDR3 protein. This table has more than 400,000 distinct CDR3 sequences, approximately 10% appearing once. A note on this clonotype: Its target is not known.

CDR1 DFQATT and CDR2 SNEGSKA come from the germline V gene (reference sequence). The CDR3 spans 11 residues. V lost 5 bases and J 10 bases, leaving 11 bases between the germline ends. J is TRBJ2-2 and V is TRBV20-1; D is ambiguous. The sequencing here drew on PBMCs, mostly from graft donor cells, taken 180 days after TCRalphabeta/CD19-depleted stem cell transplant. This clonotype originated in a female patient under 10 years old who had a stem cell transplant for aplastic anemia, so the T cells may come from the graft donor. CDR3 bases: TGCAGTGCTCCAACCCGGAAGGAGCTGTTTTTT. Its translation is CSAPTRKELFF.